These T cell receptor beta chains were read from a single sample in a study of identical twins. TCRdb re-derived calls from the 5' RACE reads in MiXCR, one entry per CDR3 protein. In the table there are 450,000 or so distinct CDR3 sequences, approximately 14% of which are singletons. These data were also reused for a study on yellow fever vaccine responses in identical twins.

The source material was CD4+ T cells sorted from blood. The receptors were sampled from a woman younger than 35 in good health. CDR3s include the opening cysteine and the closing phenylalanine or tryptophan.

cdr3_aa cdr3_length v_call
CSAAKSERGVADTQYF 16 TRBV20-1
CASSRSNSGREQFF 14 TRBV3-1
CSGQVGTDTQYF 12 TRBV29-1
CASDLFRGGNTEAFF 15 TRBV7-2
CASSQDSGPLHF 12 TRBV7-9
CASSPSTQMNTEAFF 15 TRBV7-3
CASSYYLGSGNTIYF 15 TRBV6-5
CSVEDNLGGVCTDTQYF 17 TRBV29-1
CASSLSIEFGELFF 14 TRBV27
CASSPGWGKNYEQYF 15 TRBV7-6
CASRETGSSETQYF 14 TRBV6-1
CASSFSTSGTYNEQFF 16 TRBV7-2
CATSGLHGDEQFF 13 TRBV24-1
CSASGLAGGYEQFF 14 TRBV20-1
CASSLGAWGSNEKLFF 16 TRBV5-6
CATSDLTSGRSLFF 14 TRBV24-1
CDSSLPGLAYEQYF 14 TRBV11-2
CASTLSGSDGETQYF 15 TRBV7-2
CASSLPISGGGETQYF 16 TRBV28
CATSDAGQGNQPQHF 15 TRBV24-1
CASTRTSRSTDTQYF 15 TRBV5-4
CASKETQYF 9 TRBV27
CASRRDPVVQFF 12 TRBV12-3/TRBV12-4
CASTIGTGHMVQFF 14 TRBV12-3/TRBV12-4